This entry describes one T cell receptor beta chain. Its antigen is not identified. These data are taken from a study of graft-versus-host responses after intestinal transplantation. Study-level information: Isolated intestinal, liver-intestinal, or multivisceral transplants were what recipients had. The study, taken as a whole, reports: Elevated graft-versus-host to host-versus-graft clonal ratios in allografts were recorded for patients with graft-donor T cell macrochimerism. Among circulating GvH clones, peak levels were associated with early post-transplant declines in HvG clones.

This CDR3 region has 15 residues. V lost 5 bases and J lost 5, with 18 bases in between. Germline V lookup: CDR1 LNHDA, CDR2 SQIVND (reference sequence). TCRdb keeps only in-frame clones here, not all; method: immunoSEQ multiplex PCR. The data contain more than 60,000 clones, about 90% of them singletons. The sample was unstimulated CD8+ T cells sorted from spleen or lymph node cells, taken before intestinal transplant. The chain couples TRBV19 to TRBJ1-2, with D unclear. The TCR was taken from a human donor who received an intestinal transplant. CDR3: CASSPMVIAQYGYTF. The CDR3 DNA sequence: TGTGCCAGTAGTCCCATGGTGATCGCCCAGTATGGCTACACCTTC.